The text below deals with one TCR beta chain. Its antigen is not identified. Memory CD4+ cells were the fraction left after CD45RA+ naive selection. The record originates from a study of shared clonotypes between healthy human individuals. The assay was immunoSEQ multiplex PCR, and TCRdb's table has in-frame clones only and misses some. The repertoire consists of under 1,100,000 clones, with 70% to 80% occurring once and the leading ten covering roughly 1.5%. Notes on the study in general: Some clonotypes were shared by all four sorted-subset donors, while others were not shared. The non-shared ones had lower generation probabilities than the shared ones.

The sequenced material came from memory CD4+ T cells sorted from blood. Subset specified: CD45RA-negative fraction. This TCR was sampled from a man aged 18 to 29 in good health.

CDR3 loop: CASSYLGASSVETQYF. CDR3 DNA sequence: TGTGCCAGCAGTTACTTAGGGGCGTCGTCGGTGGAGACCCAGTACTTC. The genes are TRBV6-5 and TRBJ2-5; maybe TRBD1 (5 bases). Germline CDR1 reads MNHEY; CDR2 reads SVGAGI. The CDR3 has 16 amino acids. Trimming removed 1 base from V and 5 bases from J, with 17 bases in between.